This TCR beta chain originates from a study of blood T cell repertoires in COVID-19. Study-wide background: Acute-phase and convalescent COVID-19 samples originated in the United States, Italy and Spain.

Trimming cost V 5 bases and J 3 bases, with 9 bases left between them. The CDR3 runs to 13 residues. CDR1 SGHTA and CDR2 FQGNSA come from the germline V gene. The age range of participants was about 18 to 90 years, with residence in roughly 25 US areas. Donors were grouped by their self-reported clinical history. Data came from immunoSEQ multiplex PCR; TCRdb stores just in-frame clones and leaves some out. The sample yields about 250,000 clones, approximately 82% seen once. The genes are TRBV7-2 and TRBJ2-3; a weak D match, TRBD1 (5 bases). The receptor's source is a man between 40 and 49 years old who had been exposed to COVID-19. The material sequenced was PBMCs or T cells enriched from blood (not recorded which). The CDR3 DNA sequence: TGTGCCAGCAGCATCCCAGGGACAGATACGCAGTATTTT. It is translated as CASSIPGTDTQYF.